What follows are 22 T cell receptor beta chains derived from one specimen sequenced in a study of cytomegalovirus exposure and HLA in healthy donors. Use of 60 Vbeta and 13 Jbeta primers characterized the PCR. TCRdb's copy holds only in-frame clones and misses some; the assay was immunoSEQ multiplex PCR. The table includes 85,000 to 100,000 clones, approximately 70% detected once. What was sequenced was PBMCs. These receptors were taken from a man aged 45-65 years in good health and CMV-seronegative.

This clone was observed a few times. This chain connects TRBV4-3 to TRBJ2-7, with 7 bases lining up with TRBD1. From germline, CDR1 is LGHNA and CDR2 YSLEER. The CDR3 is 16 amino acids. V lost 3 bases and J lost 0; bases outside the gene matches: 8. CDR3 sequence (DNA): TGCGCCAGCAGCCATCGCTTCGGACAGGACTCCTACGAGCAGTACTTC. Translating gives CASSHRFGQDSYEQYF.

The rearrangement uses TRBV7-2 and TRBJ1-5; 8 bases are shared with TRBD1. V lost 5 bases, J lost 5 bases, and 5 bases stayed unmatched. CDR3 size: 14 residues. CDR1 SGHTA and CDR2 FQGNSA come from the germline V gene. CDR3 region: CASSQTGGHQPQHF. The CDR3 coding sequence is TGTGCCAGCAGCCAAACAGGGGGGCATCAGCCCCAGCATTTT.

This chain links TRBV6-5 with TRBJ1-1; D call uncertain. CDR3 length: 13 amino acids. In germline, CDR1 is MNHEY, CDR2 SVGAGI. Trimming left V 6 bases short and J 0 bases short, with 8 bases between. The CDR3 spells CASSARVNTEAFF. The CDR3 DNA is TGTGCCAGCAGCGCACGAGTGAACACTGAAGCTTTCTTT.

V usage is TRBV10-3 and J usage is TRBJ2-7; D possibly corresponds to TRBD2 (5 bases). Germline V lookup: CDR1 ENHRY, CDR2 SYGVKD. This CDR3 is 14 amino acids long. The V end was cut by 3 bases, the J end by 2 bases, with 11 bases between. The CDR3 nucleotides read TGTGCCATCAGTGAACGCTCGGGAACCTACGAGCAGTACGTC. Translated, it gives CAISERSGTYEQYV.

The J gene is TRBJ2-6, the V gene TRBV14, with no clear D. The length of the CDR3 is 16 residues. CDR1 SGHDN and CDR2 FVKESK come from the germline V gene. V was shortened by 1 base and J by 0 bases, with 7 bases between the two germline ends. Written as DNA, the CDR3 is TGTGCCAGCAGCCAAGCTCTAAGCTCTGGGGCCAACGTCCTGACTTTC. Its translation: CASSQALSSGANVLTF.

The chain carries TRBV19 and TRBJ1-5; the match to TRBD1 covers 7 bases. V lost 4 bases to trimming and J lost 4 bases; unmatched junction nucleotides: 7. This CDR3 spans 15 amino acids. Germline V lookup: CDR1 LNHDA, CDR2 SQIVND (reference sequence). In nucleotides, the CDR3 is TGTGCCAGTAGTAAACCTGGGACAGCTAATCAGCCCCAGCATTTT. Translated, it gives CASSKPGTANQPQHF.

This rearrangement joins TRBV7-9 to TRBJ1-4, with 9 bases identical to TRBD1. With 5 bases clipped from V and 10 bases from J, the junction kept 8 bases outside the gene matches. Looked up from germline, CDR1 is SEHNR and CDR2 is FQNEAQ (reference sequence). The CDR3 has 14 residues. The CDR3 nucleotides are TGTGCCAGCAGCACCGGGACAGGGTCCGGAAAACTGTTTTTT. Its protein is CASSTGTGSGKLFF.

This chain connects TRBV30 to TRBJ1-1, with 8 bases that match TRBD1. The germline V gene has CDR1 GTSNPN and CDR2 SVGIG (reference sequence). The CDR3 runs 13 residues. Trimming removed 4 bases from V and 7 bases from J; junction bases left unmatched: 8. Written as DNA, the CDR3 is TGTGCCTGGAACAGGGGGGTAATAGGTGAAGCTTTCTTT. Residues: CAWNRGVIGEAFF.

The J gene is TRBJ1-2, the V gene TRBV4-3, with 10 bases fitting TRBD1. This CDR3 contains 17 residues. V lost 3 bases and J lost 2; bases outside the gene matches: 9. Germline V lookup: CDR1 LGHNA, CDR2 YSLEER. The CDR3: CASSQGIGDRGNYGYTF. In nucleotides, the CDR3 is TGCGCCAGCAGCCAGGGGATAGGGGACAGGGGAAACTATGGCTACACCTTC.

The gene calls are TRBV4-3 and TRBJ2-2; a weak D match, TRBD1 (5 bases). The CDR3 covers 15 residues. CDR1 is LGHNA, CDR2 YSLEER, per germline. The ends were cut back, 4 bases at V and 6 bases at J, with 15 bases in the middle. CDR3 amino acids: CASSPRATSSGELFF. CDR3 in DNA: TGCGCCAGCAGCCCCAGGGCCACATCGTCCGGGGAGCTGTTTTTT.

This clone was found once. The rearrangement links TRBV7-2 to TRBJ2-4; weak D call: TRBD2 (6 bases). Between the trimmed V and J ends, which lost 1 base and 4 bases, there was a span of 14 bases. The CDR3 extends over 16 amino acids. The germline CDR1 and CDR2 sequences are SGHTA and FQGNSA. For the CDR3, the DNA is TGTGCCAGCAGCTTAGTGGGGAGGCGGGAAAAAAACATTCAGTACTTC. It is translated as CASSLVGRREKNIQYF. Drawing the rest from reference TRBV7-2 and TRBJ2-4, the complete variable domain is GAGVSQSPSNKVTEKGKDVELRCDPISGHTALYWYRQSLGQGLEFLIYFQGNSAPDKSGLPSDRFSAERTGGSVSTLTIQRTQQEDSAVYLCASSLVGRREKNIQYFGAGTRLSVL.

V and J are TRBV11-2 and TRBJ2-3; TRBD1 aligns across 10 bases. CDR1 and CDR2 from the germline V gene are SGHAT and FQNNGV. The V segment lost 5 bases and the J segment 5 bases; nucleotides outside the gene matches: 10. The CDR3 totals 16 residues. The CDR3: CASSRSGTGEGDTQYF. CDR3 coding DNA: TGTGCCAGCAGCAGATCCGGGACAGGGGAGGGAGATACGCAGTATTTT.

The V and J genes are TRBV29-1 and TRBJ2-2, with 7 bases identical to TRBD1. Germline values: CDR1 SQVTM, CDR2 ANQGSEA. V trimming: 7 bases; J trimming: 0 bases; junction bases outside the gene matches: 5. The CDR3 contains 14 residues. The CDR3 region is CSATGTANTGELFF. DNA for the CDR3: TGCAGCGCTACCGGGACAGCGAACACCGGGGAGCTGTTTTTT.

This sequence joins TRBV9 and TRBJ1-1; D may be TRBD1 (6 bases). This CDR3 spans 16 amino acids. Germline values: CDR1 SGDLS, CDR2 YYNGEE. The V gene lost 0 bases and the J gene lost 5 bases, with 17 bases spanning the gap. In nucleotides, the CDR3 is TGTGCCAGCAGCGTAGGGGTTGGGGGCGGGTTGACTGAAGCTTTCTTT. This translates into CASSVGVGGGLTEAFF. Variable domain in full (rest from reference TRBV9 and TRBJ1-1): DSGVTQTPKHLITATGQRVTLRCSPRSGDLSVYWYQQSLDQGLQFLIQYYNGEERAKGNILERFSAQQFPDLHSELNLSSLELGDSALYFCASSVGVGGGLTEAFFGQGTRLTVV.

Here the CDR3 DNA reads TGTGCCAGCAGCGGAGGGGCGTGGGCCAACGTCCTGACTTTC. Its translation: CASSGGAWANVLTF. This rearrangement joins TRBV7-2 to TRBJ2-6; TRBD2 might be the D (6 bases). CDR1 SGHTA and CDR2 FQGNSA come from the germline V gene. The CDR3 contains 14 residues. V was cut by 5 bases and J by 5 bases, with 10 bases left in between.

The chain uses TRBV10-3 and TRBJ2-5, with D maybe TRBD1 (5 bases). Trimming cost V 6 bases and J 1 base, with 15 bases left between them. This CDR3 region has 15 residues. Looked up from germline, CDR1 is ENHRY and CDR2 is SYGVKD. The DNA for the CDR3 is TGTGCCATCAGAGGGGTGGTGGGAAGCCAAGAGACCCAGTACTTC. Translated, it gives CAIRGVVGSQETQYF.

This sequence joins TRBV18 and TRBJ2-1, with 7 positions matching TRBD1. The CDR3 has 15 amino acids. Germline CDR1 KGHSH, CDR2 LQKENI. Losses at the gene ends were 4 bases for V and 3 bases for J; bases not matched to a gene: 6. CDR3 sequence: CASSRPGQNYNEQFF. Written as DNA, the CDR3 is TGTGCCAGCTCACGCCCGGGACAGAACTACAATGAGCAGTTCTTC. The complete variable domain, with remaining parts taken from reference TRBV18 and TRBJ2-1, reads NAGVMQNPRHLVRRRGQEARLRCSPMKGHSHVYWYRQLPEEGLKFMVYLQKENIIDESGMPKERFSAEFPKEGPSILRIQQVVRGDSAAYFCASSRPGQNYNEQFFGPGTRLTVL.

This clone was recorded once. The chain has TRBV27 and TRBJ1-2; no clear D. The CDR3 is 13 amino acids. The V and J ends lost 6 bases and 2 bases respectively, with 10 bases between them. The germline gives CDR1 MNHEY, CDR2 SMNVEV (reference sequence). In DNA, the CDR3 is TGTGCCAGCAGCAAACACCCAAACTATGGCTACACCTTC. Translating it yields CASSKHPNYGYTF.

The rearrangement uses TRBV11-3 and TRBJ2-2; D is undetermined. Germline V gene lookup returns CDR1 SGHNT and CDR2 YENEEA. The CDR3 contains 16 residues. The ends were cut back, 7 bases at V and 4 bases at J, with 19 bases in the middle. CDR3 sequence reads: CASTVSQIGGTGELFF. The CDR3 nucleotides are TGTGCCAGCACTGTTTCACAGATCGGTGGCACCGGGGAGCTGTTTTTT.

The genes are TRBV14 and TRBJ2-1; tentatively, D is TRBD2 (7 bases). CDR1 is SGHDN and CDR2 is FVKESK in the germline V gene. The CDR3 length is 20 residues. Trimming took 4 bases from V and 5 from J, leaving 30 bases between them. CDR3 residues: CASSPSTYKGEGVKNNEQFF. The DNA for the CDR3 is TGTGCCAGCAGCCCCAGTACCTACAAGGGGGAGGGAGTAAAGAACAATGAGCAGTTCTTC.

The gene calls are TRBV7-9 and TRBJ2-3; D perhaps matches TRBD1 (5 bases). V was pared by 5 bases and J by 1 base, with 16 bases between. This CDR3 has 16 amino acids. Germline values: CDR1 SEHNR, CDR2 FQNEAQ (reference sequence). The CDR3 reads CASSPRARVGTDTQYF. DNA of the CDR3: TGTGCCAGCAGCCCCCGGGCCAGGGTGGGCACAGATACGCAGTATTTT. The full variable domain, completed using reference TRBV7-9 and TRBJ2-3, is DTGVSQNPRHKITKRGQNVTFRCDPISEHNRLYWYRQTLGQGPEFLTYFQNEAQLEKSRLLSDRFSAERPKGSFSTLEIQRTEQGDSAMYLCASSPRARVGTDTQYFGPGTRLTVL.

Details on this clone: The same CDR3 is also encoded by other DNA sequences in this sample. The chain uses TRBV2 and TRBJ1-5; D remains ambiguous. The CDR3 contains 14 residues. From germline, CDR1 is SNHLY and CDR2 FYNNEI. Trimming removed 4 bases from V and 6 bases from J, with 13 bases in between. For the CDR3, the DNA is TGTGCCAGCAGTGCGCCACCACGGAGTCAGCCCCAGCATTTT. Its translation is CASSAPPRSQPQHF.